A selection of T cell receptor beta chains follows, all from one sample in a study of blood T cell repertoires in COVID-19. Assay used: immunoSEQ multiplex PCR; TCRdb lists only in-frame clones, some missing. Altogether tens of thousands of clones are present, 80% to 90% being singletons, with the ten largest covering around 1.6%. Specimen: peripheral blood. The receptor source for this set is a man aged 60-69 years with acute or convalescent COVID-19. CDR3s include the opening cysteine and the closing phenylalanine or tryptophan. The D gene is left open where the match is weak. A row's size may be missing; if present it is once, few, many or a size class.

clone size,J gene,V gene,D gene,CDR3 protein,CDR3 DNA
.,TRBJ1-6,TRBV19,TRBD1,CASTQGGYNSPLHF,TGTGCCAGTACCCAGGGGGGATATAATTCACCCCTCCACTTT
.,TRBJ1-2,TRBV19,TRBD1,CASGIQGVAGYTF,TGTGCCAGTGGAATACAGGGGGTCGCTGGCTACACCTTC
.,TRBJ1-2,TRBV7-2,.,CASSLVLGGRGYGYTF,TGTGCCAGCAGCTTAGTATTGGGGGGTCGGGGCTATGGCTACACCTTC
.,TRBJ2-7,TRBV5-4,.,CASSPTTGSYEQYF,TGTGCCAGCAGCCCAACAACAGGGTCCTACGAGCAGTACTTC
once,TRBJ1-1,TRBV10-3,.,CAISESPDNTEAFF,TGTGCCATCAGTGAGTCCCCAGATAACACTGAAGCTTTCTTT
.,TRBJ2-2,TRBV6-2/TRBV6-3,TRBD2,CASSYPFPSGVPGELFF,TGTGCCAGCAGTTACCCCTTTCCTAGCGGGGTGCCCGGGGAGCTGTTTTTT
.,TRBJ1-1,TRBV28,.,CASSTGYAEAFF,TGTGCCAGCAGCACAGGGTATGCTGAAGCTTTCTTT
.,TRBJ2-7,TRBV18,.,CASSPQQGSYEQYF,TGTGCCAGCTCACCACAACAGGGATCCTACGAGCAGTACTTC
.,TRBJ2-1,TRBV6-5,.,CASSSRPGLPYNEQFF,TGTGCCAGCAGTTCTCGTCCTGGGCTCCCCTACAATGAGCAGTTCTTC
.,TRBJ2-2,TRBV2,TRBD1,CASSDFGTGVSGELFF,TGTGCCAGCAGTGATTTCGGGACAGGGGTGTCCGGGGAGCTGTTTTTT
.,TRBJ1-2,TRBV6-5,.,CASSPGGAVYGYTF,TGTGCCAGCAGTCCGGGGGGGGCTGTGTACGGCTACACCTTC
.,TRBJ1-4,TRBV7-2,.,CASSLDSRVGKLFF,TGTGCCAGCAGCTTAGACAGCAGGGTAGGAAAACTGTTTTTT
once,TRBJ1-2,TRBV30,.,CALTGERGYTF,TGTGCCCTAACCGGGGAACGTGGCTACACCTTC
once,TRBJ2-1,TRBV4-1,TRBD2,CASSPEGTTYNEQFF,TGCGCCAGCAGCCCGGAGGGGACTACCTACAATGAGCAGTTCTTC
.,TRBJ2-1,TRBV5-4,TRBD2,CASSLDERGGYYNEQFF,TGTGCCAGCAGCTTGGACGAGCGGGGGGGCTACTACAATGAGCAGTTCTTC
.,TRBJ1-6,TRBV5-4,TRBD1,CASSEGTARYSPLHF,TGTGCCAGCAGCGAGGGGACAGCTCGATATTCACCCCTCCACTTT
.,TRBJ2-1,TRBV11-3,TRBD1,CASSSGQPAYNEQFF,TGTGCCAGCAGCTCGGGACAGCCGGCCTACAATGAGCAGTTCTTC
.,TRBJ1-4,TRBV10-2,.,CASRAGPSGSEKLFF,TGCGCCAGCAGGGCCGGACCCTCTGGGAGTGAAAAACTGTTTTTT
.,TRBJ1-3,TRBV6-5,.,CASSYGVTGNTIYF,TGTGCCAGCAGTTATGGAGTCACTGGAAACACCATATATTTT
once,TRBJ1-6,TRBV3-1/TRBV3-2,.,CASSRAGVRDNSPLHF,TGTGCCAGCAGCCGCGCGGGGGTTCGGGATAATTCACCCCTCCACTTT
.,TRBJ2-3,TRBV7-8,TRBD2,CASSPLAGGGTDTQYF,TGTGCCAGCAGCCCGCTAGCGGGGGGTGGGACAGATACGCAGTATTTT
.,TRBJ2-7,TRBV4-1,TRBD1,CASSQDDRTGYEQYF,TGCGCCAGCAGCCAAGATGATCGGACAGGATACGAGCAGTACTTC
.,TRBJ2-2,TRBV11-3,TRBD1,CASRAQGVTGELFF,TGTGCCAGCCGAGCACAGGGGGTCACCGGGGAGCTGTTTTTT
once,TRBJ2-7,TRBV5-6,.,CASSLGYRDPFGEQYF,TGTGCCAGCAGCTTGGGATACAGGGACCCTTTCGGCGAGCAGTACTTC
once,TRBJ2-1,TRBV19,.,CASSMGADNEQFF,TGTGCCAGTAGTATGGGGGCTGACAATGAGCAGTTCTTC
.,TRBJ2-7,TRBV24-1,TRBD1,CATSDFGTGSHEQYF,TGTGCCACCAGTGATTTCGGGACAGGGTCCCACGAGCAGTACTTC
.,TRBJ1-5,TRBV4-1,.,CASSREENSNQPQHF,TGCGCCAGCAGCCGCGAGGAGAATAGCAATCAGCCCCAGCATTTT
.,TRBJ1-1,TRBV2,.,CASSGGLWNTEAFF,TGTGCCAGCAGTGGGGGACTCTGGAACACTGAAGCTTTCTTT
.,TRBJ1-1,TRBV21-1,.,CASSKARDFRWSVNTEAFF,TGTGCCAGCAGCAAAGCTCGGGATTTTCGTTGGTCCGTGAACACTGAAGCTTTCTTT